This T cell receptor (beta chain) was recorded in a study of control samples from healthy donors and cancer patients. The protocol was immunoSEQ multiplex PCR, while the TCRdb copy is restricted to in-frame clones and leaves out a portion. The sample lists about 120,000 clones, roughly 90% occurring once. Germline CDR1 is MDHEN and CDR2 is SYDVKM. The CDR3 loop spans 16 amino acids. V lost 2 bases and J lost 7; bases outside the gene matches: 8. Sequenced sample: blood. J is TRBJ1-2 and V is TRBV28; 12 bases fit TRBD1. The receptor was isolated from a man aged 50 to 59 in good health. CDR3 coding DNA: TGTGCCAGCAGTTTAGGGGACAGGGGGCTAGTGGGTGGCTACACCTTC. Protein sequence: CASSLGDRGLVGGYTF.